The entry that follows covers one TCR beta chain sequence. This CDR3 comprises 17 residues. V was clipped by 2 bases and J by 12 bases; unmatched bases: 13. Germline values: CDR1 SGHDN, CDR2 FVKESK. The sample is drawn from a study of shared clonotypes between healthy human individuals. Sequencing used immunoSEQ multiplex PCR; TCRdb keeps in-frame clones, though not all of them. The data show 1,400,000 or so clones, roughly 98.5% seen once. The sequencing input was naive CD4+ T cells sorted from blood. Stated subset: CD45RA+ positively selected. This sequence joins TRBV14 and TRBJ2-1; 13 nucleotides match TRBD2. The receptor was derived from a man between 25 and 39 years old in good health. DNA of the CDR3: TGTGCCAGCAGCCAATTAGATAACGGACTAGCGGGAGATCCGCAGTTCTTC. Amino acid sequence: CASSQLDNGLAGDPQFF.